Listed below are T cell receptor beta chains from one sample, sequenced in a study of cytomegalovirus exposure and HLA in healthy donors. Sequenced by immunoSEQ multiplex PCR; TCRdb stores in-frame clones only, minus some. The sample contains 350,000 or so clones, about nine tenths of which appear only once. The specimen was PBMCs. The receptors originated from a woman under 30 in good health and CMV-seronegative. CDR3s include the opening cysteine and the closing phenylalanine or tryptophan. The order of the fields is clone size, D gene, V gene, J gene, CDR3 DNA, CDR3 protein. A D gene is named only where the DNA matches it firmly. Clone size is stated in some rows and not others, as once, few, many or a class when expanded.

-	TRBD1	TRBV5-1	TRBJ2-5	TGCGCCAGCAGCGAAGACAGGGTTGAGACCCAGTACTTC	CASSEDRVETQYF
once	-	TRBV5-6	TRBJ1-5	TGTGCCAGCAGCGACGGGTATAGCAATCAGCCCCAGCATTTT	CASSDGYSNQPQHF
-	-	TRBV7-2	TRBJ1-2	TGTGCCAGCAGCTTAGACAGCATCCCCTCTCTCTATGGCTACACCTTC	CASSLDSIPSLYGYTF
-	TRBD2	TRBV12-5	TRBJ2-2	TGTGCTAGTGGTTTGGTATTGGTAGCGGGGACGAACACCGGGGAGCTGTTTTTT	CASGLVLVAGTNTGELFF
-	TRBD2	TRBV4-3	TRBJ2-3	TGCGCCAGCAGCCAACGTGGTTCTAGCGGGACTAGCACAGATACGCAGTATTTT	CASSQRGSSGTSTDTQYF
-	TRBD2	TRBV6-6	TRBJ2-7	TGTGCCAGCAGTCCCGCCCTGACTAGCGGGAGATACGAGCAGTACTTC	CASSPALTSGRYEQYF
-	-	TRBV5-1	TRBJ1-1	TGCGCCAGCAGCGCTTCTCGGGGGAACACTGAAGCTTTCTTT	CASSASRGNTEAFF
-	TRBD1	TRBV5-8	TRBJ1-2	TGTGCCAGCAGCTTGGGACAGGGCAAACCTAACTATGGCTACACCTTC	CASSLGQGKPNYGYTF
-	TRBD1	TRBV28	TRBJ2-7	TGTGCCAGCAGTTCGATCGGACAGGGGGCAGGGTACGAGCAGTACTTC	CASSSIGQGAGYEQYF
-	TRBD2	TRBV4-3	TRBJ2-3	TGCGCCAGCAGCCAGGGACTATCCACAGATACGCAGTATTTT	CASSQGLSTDTQYF
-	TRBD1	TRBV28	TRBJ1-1	TGTGCCAGCAGCTCACAGGGGGCCATGAACACTGAAGCTTTCTTT	CASSSQGAMNTEAFF
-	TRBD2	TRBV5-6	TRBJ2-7	TGTGCCAGCAGCTTGGGACTAGCGGAGACATACGAGCAGTACTTC	CASSLGLAETYEQYF
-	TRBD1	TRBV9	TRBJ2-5	TGTGCCAGCAGCGCCAGGACAGGTCCGGAACAGACCCAGTACTTC	CASSARTGPEQTQYF
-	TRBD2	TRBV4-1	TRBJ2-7	TGCGCCAGCAGCCAAGATCAACTAGCGGGAACCTACGAGCAGTACTTC	CASSQDQLAGTYEQYF
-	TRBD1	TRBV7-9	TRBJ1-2	TGTGCCAGCAGCCTGCGGACAGGGGCCGGAGCTAACTATGGCTACACCTTC	CASSLRTGAGANYGYTF
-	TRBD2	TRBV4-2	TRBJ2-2	TGTGCCAGCAGCCCACTAGCGGGAGGGAGCGGGGAGCTGTTTTTT	CASSPLAGGSGELFF
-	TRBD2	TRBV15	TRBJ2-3	TGTGCCACCAGCGCGGGAGGATTCGCAGATACGCAGTATTTT	CATSAGGFADTQYF
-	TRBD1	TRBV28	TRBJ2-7	TGTGCCAGCAGTCCTTGGGACAGGGAAAAGCAGTACTTC	CASSPWDREKQYF
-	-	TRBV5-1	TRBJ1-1	TGCGCCAGCAGCTTGGGAGGGCCCGCCACTGAAGCTTTCTTT	CASSLGGPATEAFF
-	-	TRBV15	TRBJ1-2	TGTGCCACCAGCAGAGATTATGGAGGAAATGGCTACACCTTC	CATSRDYGGNGYTF
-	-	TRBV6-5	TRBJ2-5	TGTGCCAGCAGTTTGCGGACAGTTAGTAGGGAGACCCAGTACTTC	CASSLRTVSRETQYF
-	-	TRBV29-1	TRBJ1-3	TGCAGCGTTCTTCGGCGGGACTCTGGAAACACCATATATTTT	CSVLRRDSGNTIYF
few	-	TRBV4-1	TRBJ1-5	TGCGCCAGCAGCCAAGAGAACAGGCGGAATAGCAATCAGCCCCAGCATTTT	CASSQENRRNSNQPQHF
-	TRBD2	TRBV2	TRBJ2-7	TGTGCCAGCAGTGGACTAGCGGGAGCCTCCTACGAGCAGTACTTC	CASSGLAGASYEQYF
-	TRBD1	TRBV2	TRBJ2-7	TGTGCCAGCAGCCTTGACGGGACAGGGTCAGAGCAGTACTTC	CASSLDGTGSEQYF
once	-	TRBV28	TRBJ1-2	TGTGCCAGCAGTTTGGAGGAGCCCTACTATGGCTACACCTTC	CASSLEEPYYGYTF
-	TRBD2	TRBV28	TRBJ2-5	TGTGCCAGCAGTCCCTCTCGGGGGGGCCAACAGACCCAGTACTTC	CASSPSRGGQQTQYF
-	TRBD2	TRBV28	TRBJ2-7	TGTGCCAGCAGTTTGGGGGGGAGCTCCTACGAGCAGTACTTC	CASSLGGSSYEQYF
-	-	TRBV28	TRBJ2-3	TGTGCCAGCAGCACTACAGGCTTCGGCACAGATACGCAGTATTTT	CASSTTGFGTDTQYF
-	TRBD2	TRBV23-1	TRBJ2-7	TGCGCCAGCAGTCAATCCCCCAGACTAGCGGACTCCTACGAGCAGTACTTC	CASSQSPRLADSYEQYF
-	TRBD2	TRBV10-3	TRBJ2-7	TGTGCCATCAGTGATGGGACTAGGGGATCCGACGAGCAGTACTTC	CAISDGTRGSDEQYF
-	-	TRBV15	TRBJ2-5	TGTGCCACCAGTAAACAGGGACAAGAGACCCAGTACTTC	CATSKQGQETQYF
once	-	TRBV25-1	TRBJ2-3	TGTGCCAGCAGTGAATATGAGGGGAGGAGCACAGATACGCAGTATTTT	CASSEYEGRSTDTQYF
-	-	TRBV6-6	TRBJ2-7	TGTGCCAGCAGTTACACTTTGGAGTACGAGCAGTACTTC	CASSYTLEYEQYF
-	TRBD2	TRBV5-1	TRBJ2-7	TGCGCCAGCAGCTTGGAGTGGGGCCGGAATCTCCTAGCGGGAGTCTCCCCTACGGAAGAGCAGTACTTC	CASSLEWGRNLLAGVSPTEEQYF
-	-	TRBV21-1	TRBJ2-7	TGTGCCAGCAGCAAAGCACGGAGGAAAGGCTACGAGCAGTACTTC	CASSKARRKGYEQYF
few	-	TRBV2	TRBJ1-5	TGTGCCAGCCAGCGGACGGTCGATCAGCCCCAGCATTTT	CASQRTVDQPQHF
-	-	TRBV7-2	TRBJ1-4	TGTGCCAGCAGCTTAGTGGGAGAAAAGGGTGAAAAACTGTTTTTT	CASSLVGEKGEKLFF
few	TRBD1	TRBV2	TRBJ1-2	TGTGAATCCCAGTCGACAGGGGGCCATTATGGCTACACCTTC	CESQSTGGHYGYTF
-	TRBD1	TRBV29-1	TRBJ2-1	TGCAGCGAGGGACAGGGCCACAATGAGCAGTTCTTC	CSEGQGHNEQFF
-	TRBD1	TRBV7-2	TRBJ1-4	TGTGCCAGCAGTCGCTCGACAGGGAATTACGAAAAACTGTTTTTT	CASSRSTGNYEKLFF
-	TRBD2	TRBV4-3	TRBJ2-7	TGCGCCAGCAGCCAAGATTGGGGGACTAGCGGGAGAGACGAGCAGTACTTC	CASSQDWGTSGRDEQYF
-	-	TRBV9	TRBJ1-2	TGTGCCAGCAGCGTAGCTCCGGGAGGAACCTATGGCTACACCTTC	CASSVAPGGTYGYTF
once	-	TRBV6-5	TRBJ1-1	TGTGCCAGCAGTTACTCTGGCGACAGAGATGCTTTCTTT	CASSYSGDRDAFF
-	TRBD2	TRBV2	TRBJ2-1	TGTGCCAGAGGACTAGCGAGCAATGAGCAGTTCTTC	CARGLASNEQFF
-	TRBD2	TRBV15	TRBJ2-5	TGTGCCACCAGCAGCCCCGGGACTACCCAAGAGACCCAGTACTTC	CATSSPGTTQETQYF
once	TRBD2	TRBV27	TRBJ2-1	TGTGCCAGCGCTAGCGGGAGGGCCTTTGAGCAGTTCTTC	CASASGRAFEQFF
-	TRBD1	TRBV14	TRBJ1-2	TGTGCCAGCAGCGCCCCCGGGACAGGGCATGGCTACACCTTC	CASSAPGTGHGYTF
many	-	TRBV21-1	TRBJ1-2	TGTGCCAGCAGCAATCAGGGGACCAACTATGGCTACACCTTC	CASSNQGTNYGYTF
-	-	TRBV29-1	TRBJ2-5	TGCAGCGCAAACCCACTGAGCGGGCTAGCGAGTCAAGAGACCCAGTACTTC	CSANPLSGLASQETQYF
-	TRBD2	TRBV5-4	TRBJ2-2	TGTGCCAGCAGCTTATCCGTGACTAGCGGGAGGGGGAACACCGGGGAGCTGTTTTTT	CASSLSVTSGRGNTGELFF
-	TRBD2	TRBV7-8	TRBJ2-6	TGTGCCAGCAGCCCAACTAGCGCTACCTCTGGGGCCAACGTCCTGACTTTC	CASSPTSATSGANVLTF
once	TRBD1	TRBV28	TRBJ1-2	TGTGCCAGCAACGATTACCGACAGGGCTACTATGGCTACACCTTC	CASNDYRQGYYGYTF
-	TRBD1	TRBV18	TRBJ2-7	TGTGCCAGCTCACCAGGACAGGGGCGACACGAGCAGTACTTC	CASSPGQGRHEQYF
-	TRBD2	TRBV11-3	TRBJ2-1	TGTGCCAGCAGCTTAGAACAAGGGTCTAGCGGGAGTTGGGAGCAGTTCTTC	CASSLEQGSSGSWEQFF
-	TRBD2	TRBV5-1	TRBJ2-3	TGCGCCAGCAGCTTGAAATTTGGTGTGCCGGGACTAGGCACAGATACGCAGTATTTT	CASSLKFGVPGLGTDTQYF
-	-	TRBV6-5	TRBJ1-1	TGTGCCAGCAGTTACTCTCTCCACACGGGAGCTTTCTTT	CASSYSLHTGAFF